This T cell receptor (beta chain) is drawn from a study of blood T cell repertoires in COVID-19. Overall study: The study drew acute and convalescent COVID-19 samples from the United States, Italy and Spain. Sources were T cells, B-cell-depleted T cells, or PBMCs; the material itself was cDNA or gDNA.

The CDR3 has 17 residues. V dropped 5 bases and J dropped 2; count of bases not matched to a gene: 7. Germline CDR1 and CDR2: SGHVS and FQNEAQ. Source study methods: Counts of nucleated cells, estimated from reference gene primer amplification, were obtained. TCRdb keeps only in-frame clones here, not all; method: immunoSEQ multiplex PCR. V and J calls plus clone size are reproduced from that table; the DNA served to infer D and trimming. The sample has under 200,000 clones, more than 70% seen once. The specimen was peripheral blood. This sequence joins TRBV7-8 and TRBJ2-6; the match to TRBD1 covers 9 bases. The sequence derives from a man aged 50 to 60 with active or convalescent COVID-19. As DNA, the CDR3 is TGTGCCAGCAGCCTCCGGGACAGGGTCGCTGGGGCCAACGTCCTGACTTTC. As protein: CASSLRDRVAGANVLTF.